A selection of T cell receptor beta chains follows, all from one sample in a study of cytomegalovirus exposure and HLA in healthy donors. The protocol was immunoSEQ multiplex PCR, while the TCRdb copy is restricted to in-frame clones and leaves out a portion. The profile shows fewer than 130,000 clones, approximately 87% of them singletons. The sample taken for sequencing was PBMCs. These receptors were obtained from a woman in her 30s in good health and CMV-seropositive. Both conserved end residues are part of each CDR3. The order of the fields is V gene, J gene, D gene, CDR3 protein, CDR3 DNA. The D gene is left open where the match is weak.

TRBV28	TRBJ2-7	TRBD2	CASAGRWDEQYF	TGTGCCAGCGCCGGGAGGTGGGACGAGCAGTACTTC
TRBV9	TRBJ1-3	-	CASSPTTGFFSGNTIYF	TGTGCCAGCAGCCCAACCACAGGCTTCTTCTCTGGAAACACCATATATTTT
TRBV6-1	TRBJ1-1	-	CASKGEPMNTEAFF	TGTGCCAGCAAGGGGGAACCGATGAACACTGAAGCTTTCTTT
TRBV9	TRBJ2-7	TRBD2	CATARGTSGYEQYF	TGTGCCACAGCCCGAGGGACTAGCGGGTACGAGCAGTACTTC
TRBV11-3	TRBJ2-2	TRBD1	CASSRDRGGTGELFF	TGTGCCAGCAGCCGTGACAGGGGTGGGACCGGGGAGCTGTTTTTT
TRBV5-1	TRBJ2-1	TRBD1	CASSLAGQGGSSYNEQFF	TGCGCCAGCAGCTTGGCCGGACAGGGTGGGAGCTCCTACAATGAGCAGTTCTTC
TRBV5-1	TRBJ2-3	TRBD1	CASSLSPGQASRTDTQYF	TGCGCCAGCAGCTTGTCGCCCGGACAGGCATCCAGGACGGATACGCAGTATTTT
TRBV7-6	TRBJ2-1	TRBD1	CASSTPIETGIHDNEQFF	TGTGCCAGCAGCACCCCCATTGAGACAGGGATCCATGACAATGAGCAGTTCTTC
TRBV15	TRBJ2-1	-	CATSRVGLLEQFF	TGTGCCACCAGCAGAGTTGGCTTACTAGAGCAGTTCTTC
TRBV11-2	TRBJ2-1	TRBD2	CASSFPGLAGNEQFF	TGTGCCAGCAGCTTCCCGGGACTAGCGGGCAATGAGCAGTTCTTC
TRBV9	TRBJ2-2	-	CASSVGTAWNTGELFF	TGTGCCAGCAGCGTAGGGACAGCATGGAACACCGGGGAGCTGTTTTTT
TRBV7-2	TRBJ2-7	TRBD2	CASSLFAGAYEQYF	TGTGCCAGCAGCTTGTTCGCGGGAGCGTACGAGCAGTACTTC
TRBV7-2	TRBJ2-7	TRBD2	CASSLVGGRALYEQYF	TGTGCCAGCAGCTTAGTCGGCGGGAGGGCCCTCTACGAGCAGTACTTC
TRBV28	TRBJ2-1	TRBD2	CASTMRLAGAVGYDEQFF	TGTGCCAGCACCATGAGGCTAGCGGGAGCGGTGGGGTACGATGAGCAGTTCTTC
TRBV5-6	TRBJ2-7	-	CASSFIGGLTREQYF	TGTGCCAGCAGCTTTATTGGAGGACTCACGAGGGAGCAGTACTTC
TRBV7-4	TRBJ1-5	TRBD1	CASSWGGTGNQPQHF	TGTGCCAGCAGCTGGGGAGGGACAGGGAATCAGCCCCAGCATTTT
TRBV4-1	TRBJ2-5	-	CASSRGGVETQYF	TGCGCCAGCAGCCGAGGGGGGGTGGAGACCCAGTACTTC